The rows below give T cell receptor beta chains drawn from one sample of a study of blood T cell repertoires in COVID-19. Clones were sequenced by immunoSEQ multiplex PCR, and TCRdb holds only the in-frame ones, with some missing. The repertoire includes about 200,000 clones, more than 75% of them detected once, and 5% to 6.5% sits in the top ten. The sequenced material came from peripheral blood. The receptors come from a man in his forties with active or convalescent COVID-19. CDR3s include the opening cysteine and the closing phenylalanine or tryptophan. A D gene is named only where the DNA matches it firmly. Expanded clones get a size class; other rows say once, few or many, or leave the size out.

CDR3aa | CDR3nt | v_gene | abundance | d_gene | j_gene
CASGLHLEQAADTQYF | TGTGCTAGTGGTTTGCACTTAGAGCAGGCCGCAGATACGCAGTATTTT | TRBV12-5 | . | . | TRBJ2-3
CSVETRQGWEQYF | TGCAGCGTTGAAACTAGACAGGGCTGGGAGCAGTACTTC | TRBV29-1 | . | TRBD1 | TRBJ2-7
CASSLDGLYGYTF | TGCGCCAGCAGCTTGGACGGTTTATATGGCTACACCTTC | TRBV5-1 | . | . | TRBJ1-2
CASSVEGYEQYF | TGTGCCAGCAGCGTCGAGGGCTACGAGCAGTACTTC | TRBV9 | many | . | TRBJ2-7
CASSLRENYGYTF | TGTGCCAGCAGTTTAAGAGAGAACTATGGCTACACCTTC | TRBV27 | . | . | TRBJ1-2
CASSLAGTFSHF | TGCGCCAGCAGCTTGGCCGGGACATTTTCGCACTTC | TRBV5-1 | . | . | TRBJ2-5
CASSLDKGVYGYTF | TGTGCCAGCAGCTTAGACAAGGGGGTCTATGGCTACACCTTC | TRBV7-9 | few | . | TRBJ1-2
CAWGTGYEQYF | TGTGCCTGGGGGACAGGTTACGAGCAGTACTTC | TRBV30 | . | TRBD1 | TRBJ2-7
CATEGTLNYGYTF | TGTGCCACCGAAGGGACTTTAAACTATGGCTACACCTTC | TRBV25-1 | . | . | TRBJ1-2
CAWSVPTNASSYEQYF | TGTGCCTGGAGTGTACCTACTAACGCGAGCTCCTACGAGCAGTACTTC | TRBV30 | . | . | TRBJ2-7
CASADRATYEQYF | TGTGCCAGCGCCGACAGGGCAACCTACGAGCAGTACTTC | TRBV11-3 | . | TRBD1 | TRBJ2-7
CATSREKGAQYGYTF | TGTGCCACCAGCAGAGAGAAGGGGGCTCAATATGGCTACACCTTC | TRBV15 | . | TRBD1 | TRBJ1-2
CASSYSGTVNTEAFF | TGTGCCAGCAGTTACTCGGGGACAGTGAACACTGAAGCTTTCTTT | TRBV6-5 | . | TRBD1 | TRBJ1-1
CASTKGPSSYEQYF | TGTGCCAGCACCAAGGGGCCCAGCTCCTACGAGCAGTACTTC | TRBV7-9 | . | . | TRBJ2-7
CASSPTGVPEAFF | TGTGCCAGCAGTCCAACAGGGGTCCCTGAAGCTTTCTTT | TRBV27 | . | TRBD1 | TRBJ1-1
CATSRKQTGMGWEAFF | TGTGCCACCAGCAGGAAGCAAACAGGGATGGGTTGGGAAGCTTTCTTT | TRBV15 | . | . | TRBJ1-1
CASSHRETFYGYTF | TGTGCCAGCAGCCACAGGGAAACCTTCTATGGCTACACCTTC | TRBV14 | . | . | TRBJ1-2
CASSSIRLTGHTTSLNQPQHF | TGTGCCAGCAGTTCCATCCGATTGACAGGGCACACCACTTCGCTAAATCAGCCCCAGCATTTT | TRBV28 | . | TRBD1 | TRBJ1-5
CASSLTAGGNYYEQYF | TGTGCCAGCAGTTTAACAGCGGGAGGGAATTACTACGAGCAGTACTTC | TRBV27 | . | TRBD2 | TRBJ2-7
CAWSPPHISTEAFF | TGTGCCTGGAGTCCGCCACATATTTCGACTGAAGCTTTCTTT | TRBV30 | . | . | TRBJ1-1
CAWSPGQGTGELFF | TGTGCCTGGAGCCCTGGACAGGGCACCGGGGAGCTGTTTTTT | TRBV30 | . | TRBD1 | TRBJ2-2
CSASWTSKGFSPYEQYF | TGCAGCGCCTCATGGACTAGTAAAGGGTTTTCTCCCTACGAGCAGTACTTC | TRBV29-1 | . | TRBD2 | TRBJ2-7
CASSRGQVYGYTF | TGTGCCAGCAGCCGGGGTCAAGTCTATGGCTACACCTTC | TRBV5-6 | . | . | TRBJ1-2
CASSLTSASTDTQYF | TGTGCCAGCAGCTTAACTAGCGCGAGCACAGATACGCAGTATTTT | TRBV7-2 | . | TRBD2 | TRBJ2-3
CASSRDRYSGANVLTF | TGTGCCAGCAGTCGAGACAGGTACTCTGGGGCCAACGTCCTGACTTTC | TRBV28 | . | . | TRBJ2-6
CASSQDISPNRGSPLHF | TGCGCCAGCAGCCAAGACATATCCCCCAACAGGGGTTCACCCCTCCACTTT | TRBV4-3 | . | TRBD1 | TRBJ1-6
CASNPAGAPYEQYF | TGCGCCAGCAACCCAGCGGGAGCCCCCTACGAGCAGTACTTC | TRBV5-1 | . | TRBD2 | TRBJ2-7
CASSYDRTENYGYTF | TGTGCCAGCAGTTACGACAGGACGGAGAACTATGGCTACACCTTC | TRBV6-5 | . | . | TRBJ1-2
CASSVAAGYANTGELFF | TGTGCCAGCAGCGTAGCCGCGGGGTACGCGAACACCGGGGAGCTGTTTTTT | TRBV9 | . | . | TRBJ2-2